The 10 T cell receptor beta chains in this list originate from one sample, sequenced in a study of cytomegalovirus exposure and HLA in healthy donors. PCR involved 60 Vbeta and 13 Jbeta primers. TCRdb's copy holds only in-frame clones and misses some; the assay was immunoSEQ multiplex PCR. This sample yields under 200,000 clones, of which roughly 74% are seen a single time; around 8.3% belongs to the top ten. The sequenced sample was PBMCs. The receptors were gathered from a middle-aged woman in good health and CMV-seropositive.

This clone has more than one count but fewer than ten. The V and J genes are TRBV4-3 and TRBJ1-4; 9 bases line up with TRBD1. The CDR3 loop spans 15 amino acids. From germline, CDR1 is LGHNA and CDR2 YSLEER. V was pared by 0 bases and J by 8 bases, with 4 bases of the junction left unmatched. CDR3 DNA sequence: TGCGCCAGCAGCCAAGACATGGACAGGGGCGAAAAACTGTTTTTT. Its protein product is CASSQDMDRGEKLFF.

V gene TRBV19 combines with J gene TRBJ2-1, with 10 positions matching TRBD2. V lost 3 bases and J lost 1; bases outside the gene matches: 3. The CDR3 contains 16 residues. The germline V gene encodes CDR1 LNHDA and CDR2 SQIVND (reference sequence). The CDR3 DNA follows: TGTGCCAGTAGTATGGGACTAGCGATATCCTACAATGAGCAGTTCTTC. It codes for CASSMGLAISYNEQFF.

This chain uses TRBV6-6 with TRBJ2-7; 9 positions agree with TRBD2. Looked up from germline, CDR1 is MNHNY and CDR2 is SVGAGI (reference sequence). The CDR3 covers 16 residues. Trimming took 4 bases from V and 2 from J; bases not matched to a gene: 9. CDR3 nucleotide sequence: TGTGCCAGCAGTTCTTCCGGGACTAGCTCTACCTACGAGCAGTACTTC. Protein sequence: CASSSSGTSSTYEQYF.

V gene TRBV2 combines with J gene TRBJ2-5; 7 bases match TRBD1. The end of the DNA is better explained by TRBJ2-7, so the J call may be wrong. Germline loops: CDR1 SNHLY, CDR2 FYNNEI. The CDR3 extends over 13 amino acids. The CDR3 reads CASETGMAYEQYF. CDR3 nucleotide sequence: TGTGCCAGTGAGACAGGGATGGCCTACGAGCAGTACTTC.

This clone occurred once. The V and J genes are TRBV19 and TRBJ2-7; 9 nucleotides align to TRBD1. From germline, CDR1 is LNHDA and CDR2 SQIVND (reference sequence). Trimming removed 8 bases from V and 4 bases from J; junction bases left unmatched: 6. This CDR3 has 13 residues. The CDR3 spells CASSDRGLYEQYF. The CDR3 nucleotides are TGTGCCAGTTCGGACAGGGGATTGTACGAGCAGTACTTC.

Details on this clone: Additional DNA sequences in this sample encode the identical CDR3. The CDR3 loop reads CSVPSGQGGGDTQYF. DNA of the CDR3: TGCAGCGTCCCCTCCGGACAGGGGGGAGGGGATACGCAGTATTTT. J is TRBJ2-3 and V is TRBV29-1; 10 nucleotides agree with TRBD1. The CDR3 is 15 residues long. Germline loops: CDR1 SQVTM, CDR2 ANQGSEA. V was pared by 6 bases and J by 6 bases, with 12 bases of the junction left unmatched.

This chain uses TRBV7-2 with TRBJ2-1; 16 positions agree with TRBD2. Per germline, CDR1 SGHTA and CDR2 FQGNSA. V was pared by 5 bases and J by 8 bases, with 6 bases of the junction left unmatched. This CDR3 region has 16 residues. The CDR3 DNA follows: TGTGCCAGCAGCCCCCAAGGGACTAGCGGGAGGGATGAGCAGTTCTTC. Its protein product is CASSPQGTSGRDEQFF.

This clone was seen only a few times. The chain employs TRBV11-1 and TRBJ2-2; D is perhaps TRBD2 (6 bases). The CDR3 extends over 15 amino acids. With 5 bases removed from V and 0 bases from J, the gap between germline ends came to 10 bases. The germline gives CDR1 SGHAT, CDR2 FQDESV (reference sequence). The CDR3 spells CASSRGTANTGELFF. The CDR3 coding sequence is TGTGCCAGCAGCCGCGGGACGGCGAACACCGGGGAGCTGTTTTTT. Combining the CDR3 with reference TRBV11-1 and TRBJ2-2 gives the whole variable domain EAEVAQSPRYKITEKSQAVAFWCDPISGHATLYWYRQILGQGPELLVQFQDESVVDDSQLPKDRFSAERLKGVDSTLKIQPAELGDSAMYLCASSRGTANTGELFFGEGSRLTVL.

This clone turned up a few times. The V call is TRBV18, the J call TRBJ1-1; maybe TRBD1 (5 bases). Trimming pared 3 bases from V and 3 bases from J, leaving 14 bases between. The CDR3 length is 15 residues. Germline V gene sequence: CDR1 KGHSH, CDR2 LQKENI. The CDR3 sequence is CASSPRVNKDTEAFF. Here the CDR3 DNA reads TGTGCCAGCTCACCCAGGGTTAACAAAGACACTGAAGCTTTCTTT.

The sample holds one count of this clone. The V gene is TRBV7-2, the J gene TRBJ1-5; the D is unclear. Trimming left V 3 bases short and J 4 bases short, with 7 bases between. This CDR3 region has 13 residues. Germline CDR1 and CDR2: SGHTA and FQGNSA. CDR3 sequence reads: CASSLGINQPQHF. The CDR3 DNA is TGTGCCAGCAGCTTGGGCATAAATCAGCCCCAGCATTTT.